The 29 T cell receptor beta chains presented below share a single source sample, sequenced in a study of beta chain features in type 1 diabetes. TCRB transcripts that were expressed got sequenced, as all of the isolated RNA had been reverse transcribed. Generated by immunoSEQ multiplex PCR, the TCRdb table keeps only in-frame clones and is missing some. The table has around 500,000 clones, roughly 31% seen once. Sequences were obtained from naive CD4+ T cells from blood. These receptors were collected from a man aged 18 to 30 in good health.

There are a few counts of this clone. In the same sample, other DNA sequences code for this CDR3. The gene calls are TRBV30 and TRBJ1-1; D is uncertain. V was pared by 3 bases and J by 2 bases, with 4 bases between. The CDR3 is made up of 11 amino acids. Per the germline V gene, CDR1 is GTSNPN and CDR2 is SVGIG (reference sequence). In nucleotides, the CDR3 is TGTGCCTGGAGACCCAACACTGAAGCTTTCTTT. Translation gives CAWRPNTEAFF.

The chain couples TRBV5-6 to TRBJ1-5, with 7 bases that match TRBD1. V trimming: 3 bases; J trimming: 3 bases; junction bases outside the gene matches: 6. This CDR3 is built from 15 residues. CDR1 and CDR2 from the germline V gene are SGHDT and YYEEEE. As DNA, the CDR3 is TGTGCCAGCAGCTCCTCGGACAGGCCCAATCAGCCCCAGCATTTT. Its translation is CASSSSDRPNQPQHF.

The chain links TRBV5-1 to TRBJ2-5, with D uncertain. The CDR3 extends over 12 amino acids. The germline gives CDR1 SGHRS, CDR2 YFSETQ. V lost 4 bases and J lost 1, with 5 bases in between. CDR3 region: CASSHIQETQYF. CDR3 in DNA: TGCGCCAGCAGCCATATCCAAGAGACCCAGTACTTC.

The CDR3, as DNA: TGTGCCAGCAGCCCGTCCGGGACTGTTCTACAGGGGCAGTTCTTC. Translation gives CASSPSGTVLQGQFF. The J gene is TRBJ2-1, the V gene TRBV9; D might be TRBD1 or TRBD2, each matching 6 bases. Per germline, CDR1 SGDLS and CDR2 YYNGEE. This CDR3 comprises 15 residues. V dropped 4 bases and J dropped 12 bases, with 23 bases sitting between them.

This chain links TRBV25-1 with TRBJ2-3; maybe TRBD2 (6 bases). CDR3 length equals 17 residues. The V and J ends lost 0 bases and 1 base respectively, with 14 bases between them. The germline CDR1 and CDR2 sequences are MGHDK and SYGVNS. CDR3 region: CASSEYKRASGTDTQYF. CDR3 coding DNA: TGTGCCAGCAGTGAATATAAGAGGGCTAGCGGCACAGATACGCAGTATTTT.

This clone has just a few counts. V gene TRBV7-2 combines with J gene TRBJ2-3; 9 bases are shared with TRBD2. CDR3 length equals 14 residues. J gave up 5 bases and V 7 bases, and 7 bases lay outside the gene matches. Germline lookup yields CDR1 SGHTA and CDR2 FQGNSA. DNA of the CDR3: TGTGCCAGCATGGGCGGGAGGGCCTTAGATACGCAGTATTTT. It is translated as CASMGGRALDTQYF.

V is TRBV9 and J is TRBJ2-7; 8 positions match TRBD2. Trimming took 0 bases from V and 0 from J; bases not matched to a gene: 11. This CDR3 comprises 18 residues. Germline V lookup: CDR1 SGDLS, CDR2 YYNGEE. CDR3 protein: CASSVAPLGSGNSYEQYF. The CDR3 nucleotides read TGTGCCAGCAGCGTAGCCCCCTTAGGTAGCGGGAACTCCTACGAGCAGTACTTC.

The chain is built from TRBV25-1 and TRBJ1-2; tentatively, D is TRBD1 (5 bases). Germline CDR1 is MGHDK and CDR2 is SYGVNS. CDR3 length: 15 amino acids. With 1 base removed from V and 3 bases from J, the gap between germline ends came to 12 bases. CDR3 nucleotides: TGTGCCAGCAGTGAATCCATTGGGGCCCACTATGGCTACACCTTC. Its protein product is CASSESIGAHYGYTF.

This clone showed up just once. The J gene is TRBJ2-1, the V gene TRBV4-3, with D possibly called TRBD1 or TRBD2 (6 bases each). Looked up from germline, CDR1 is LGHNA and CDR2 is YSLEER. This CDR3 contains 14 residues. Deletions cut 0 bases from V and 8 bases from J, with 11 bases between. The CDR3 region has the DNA TGCGCCAGCAGCCAAGATGGAGGGGGTCATGAGCAGTTCTTC. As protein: CASSQDGGGHEQFF.

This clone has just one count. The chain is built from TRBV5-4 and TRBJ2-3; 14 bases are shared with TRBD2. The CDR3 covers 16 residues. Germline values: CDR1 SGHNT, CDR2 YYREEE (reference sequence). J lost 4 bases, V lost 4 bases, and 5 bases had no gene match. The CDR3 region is CASSRRLAGGPDTQYF. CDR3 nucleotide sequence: TGTGCCAGCAGCCGGAGACTAGCGGGAGGGCCAGATACGCAGTATTTT.

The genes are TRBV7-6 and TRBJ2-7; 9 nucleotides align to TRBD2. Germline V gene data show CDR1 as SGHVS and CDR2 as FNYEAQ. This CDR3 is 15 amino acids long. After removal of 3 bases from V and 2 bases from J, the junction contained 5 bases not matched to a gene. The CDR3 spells CASSLVSGSTYEQYF. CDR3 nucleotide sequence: TGTGCCAGCAGCTTGGTTAGCGGGAGTACCTACGAGCAGTACTTC.

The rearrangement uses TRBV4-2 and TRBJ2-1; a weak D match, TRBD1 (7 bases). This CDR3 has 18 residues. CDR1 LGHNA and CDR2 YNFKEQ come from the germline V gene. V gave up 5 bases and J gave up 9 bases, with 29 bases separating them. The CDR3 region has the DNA TGTGCCAGCAGCAAAACTTCCGGGACGGCAGGGGGGTGGGGTGAGCAGTTCTTC. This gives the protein CASSKTSGTAGGWGEQFF.

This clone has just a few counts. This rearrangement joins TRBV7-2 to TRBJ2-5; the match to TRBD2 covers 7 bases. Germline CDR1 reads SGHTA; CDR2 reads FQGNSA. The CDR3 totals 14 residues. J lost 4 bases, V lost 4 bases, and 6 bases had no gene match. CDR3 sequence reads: CASSSAGVGETQYF. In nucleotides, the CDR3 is TGTGCCAGCAGCTCCGCGGGAGTAGGAGAGACCCAGTACTTC.

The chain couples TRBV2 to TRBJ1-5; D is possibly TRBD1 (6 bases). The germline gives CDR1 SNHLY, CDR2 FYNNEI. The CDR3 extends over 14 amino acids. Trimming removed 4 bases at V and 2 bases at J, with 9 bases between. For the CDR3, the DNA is TGTGCCAGCAGTGGGGCAGGGGGCAATCAGCCCCAGCATTTT. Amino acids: CASSGAGGNQPQHF.

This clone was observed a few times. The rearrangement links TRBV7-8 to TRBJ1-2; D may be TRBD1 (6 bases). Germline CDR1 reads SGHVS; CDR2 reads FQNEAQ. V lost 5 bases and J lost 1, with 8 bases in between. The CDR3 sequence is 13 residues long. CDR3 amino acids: CASSPDSNYGYTF. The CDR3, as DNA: TGTGCCAGCAGCCCGGACAGTAACTATGGCTACACCTTC.

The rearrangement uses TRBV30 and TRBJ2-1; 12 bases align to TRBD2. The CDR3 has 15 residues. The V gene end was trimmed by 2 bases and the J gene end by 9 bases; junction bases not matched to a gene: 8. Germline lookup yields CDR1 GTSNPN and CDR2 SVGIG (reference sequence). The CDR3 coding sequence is TGTGCCTGGAGTCAACGGACTAGCGGGATAGCTGAGCAGTTCTTC. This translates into CAWSQRTSGIAEQFF.

In nucleotides, the CDR3 is TGCGCCAGCAGCTCTATTGGACTCACAAACATTCAGTACTTC. Translated: CASSSIGLTNIQYF. The chain is built from TRBV4-1 and TRBJ2-4; D is perhaps TRBD2 (5 bases). The CDR3 is 14 residues long. The V end lost 5 bases, the J end lost 6 bases, and 14 bases lay between the germline ends. Germline lookup yields CDR1 MGHRA and CDR2 YSYEKL.

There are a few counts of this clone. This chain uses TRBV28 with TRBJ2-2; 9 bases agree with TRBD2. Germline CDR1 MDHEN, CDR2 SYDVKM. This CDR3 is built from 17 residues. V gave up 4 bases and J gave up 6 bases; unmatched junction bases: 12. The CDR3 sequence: CASSSQGVAGAPGELFF. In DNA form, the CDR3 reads TGTGCCAGCAGTTCCCAGGGGGTAGCGGGAGCGCCCGGGGAGCTGTTTTTT.

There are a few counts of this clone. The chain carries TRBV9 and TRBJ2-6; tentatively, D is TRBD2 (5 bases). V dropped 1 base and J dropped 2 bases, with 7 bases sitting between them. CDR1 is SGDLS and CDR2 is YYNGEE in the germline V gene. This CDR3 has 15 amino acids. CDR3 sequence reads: CASSVRGTGANVLTF. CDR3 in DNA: TGTGCCAGCAGCGTACGAGGGACTGGGGCCAACGTCCTGACTTTC.

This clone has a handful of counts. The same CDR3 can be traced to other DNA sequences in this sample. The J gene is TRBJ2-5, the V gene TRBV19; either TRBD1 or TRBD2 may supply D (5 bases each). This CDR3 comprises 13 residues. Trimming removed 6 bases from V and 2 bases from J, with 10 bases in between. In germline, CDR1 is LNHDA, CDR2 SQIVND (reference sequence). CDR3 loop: CASSGTVQETQYF. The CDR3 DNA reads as TGTGCCAGTAGCGGGACGGTACAAGAGACCCAGTACTTC. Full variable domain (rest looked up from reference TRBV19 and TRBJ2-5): DGGITQSPKYLFRKEGQNVTLSCEQNLNHDAMYWYRQDPGQGLRLIYYSQIVNDFQKGDIAEGYSVSREKKESFPLTVTSAQKNPTAFYLCASSGTVQETQYFGPGTRLLVL.

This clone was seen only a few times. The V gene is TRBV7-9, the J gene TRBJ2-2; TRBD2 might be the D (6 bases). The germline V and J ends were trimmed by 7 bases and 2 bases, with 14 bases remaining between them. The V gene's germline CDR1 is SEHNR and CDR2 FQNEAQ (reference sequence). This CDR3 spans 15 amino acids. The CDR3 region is CASNPGGPNTGELFF. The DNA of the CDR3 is TGTGCCAGCAACCCCGGGGGTCCCAACACCGGGGAGCTGTTTTTT.

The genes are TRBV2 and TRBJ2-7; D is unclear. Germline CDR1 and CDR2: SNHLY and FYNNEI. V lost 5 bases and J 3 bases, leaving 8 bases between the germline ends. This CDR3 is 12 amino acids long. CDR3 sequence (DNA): TGTGCCAGCAGTCCGATCATCTACGAGCAGTACTTC. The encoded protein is CASSPIIYEQYF.

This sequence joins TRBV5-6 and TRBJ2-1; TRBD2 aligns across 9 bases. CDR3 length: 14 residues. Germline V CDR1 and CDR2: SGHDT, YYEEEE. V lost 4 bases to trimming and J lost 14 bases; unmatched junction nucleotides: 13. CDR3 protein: CASSPGLAIRGEFF. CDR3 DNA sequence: TGTGCCAGCAGCCCGGGACTAGCCATTAGAGGGGAGTTCTTC.

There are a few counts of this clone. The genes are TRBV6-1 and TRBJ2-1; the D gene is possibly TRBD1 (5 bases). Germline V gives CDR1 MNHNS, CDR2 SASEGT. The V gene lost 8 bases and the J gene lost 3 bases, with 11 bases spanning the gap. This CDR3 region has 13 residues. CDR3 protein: CASRWTSYNEQFF. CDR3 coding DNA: TGTGCCAGCCGCTGGACAAGCTACAATGAGCAGTTCTTC.

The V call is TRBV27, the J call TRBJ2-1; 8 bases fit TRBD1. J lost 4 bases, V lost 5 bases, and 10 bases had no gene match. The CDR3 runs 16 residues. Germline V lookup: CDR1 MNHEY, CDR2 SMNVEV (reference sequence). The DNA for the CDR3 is TGTGCCAGCAGTCCAACCGGGACAGGAGTATACAATGAGCAGTTCTTC. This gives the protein CASSPTGTGVYNEQFF.

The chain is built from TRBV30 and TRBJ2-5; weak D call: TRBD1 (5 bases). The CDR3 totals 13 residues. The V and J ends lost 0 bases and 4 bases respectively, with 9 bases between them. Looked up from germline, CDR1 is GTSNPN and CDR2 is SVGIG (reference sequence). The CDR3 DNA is TGTGCCTGGAGTGTCATTAGGGGAGAGACCCAGTACTTC. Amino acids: CAWSVIRGETQYF.

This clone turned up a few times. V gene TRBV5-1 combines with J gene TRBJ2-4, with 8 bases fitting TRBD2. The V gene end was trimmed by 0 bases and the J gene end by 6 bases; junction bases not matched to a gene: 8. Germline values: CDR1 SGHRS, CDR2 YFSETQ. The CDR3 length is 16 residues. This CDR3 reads CASSLDPGLARNIQYF. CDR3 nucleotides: TGCGCCAGCAGCTTGGACCCCGGACTAGCAAGAAACATTCAGTACTTC. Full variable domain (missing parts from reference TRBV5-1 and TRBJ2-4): KAGVTQTPRYLIKTRGQQVTLSCSPISGHRSVSWYQQTPGQGLQFLFEYFSETQRNKGNFPGRFSGRQFSNSRSEMNVSTLELGDSALYLCASSLDPGLARNIQYFGAGTRLSVL.

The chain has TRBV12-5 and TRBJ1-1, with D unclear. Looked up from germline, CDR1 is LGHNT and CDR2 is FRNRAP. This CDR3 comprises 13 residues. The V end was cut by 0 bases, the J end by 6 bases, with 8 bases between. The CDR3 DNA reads TGTGCTAGTGGTTTGGTCCCCAGCCCTGAAGCTTTCTTT. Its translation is CASGLVPSPEAFF.

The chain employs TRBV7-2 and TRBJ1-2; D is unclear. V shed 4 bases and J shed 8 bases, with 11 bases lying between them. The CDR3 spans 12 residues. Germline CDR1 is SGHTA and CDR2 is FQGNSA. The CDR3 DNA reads TGTGCCAGCAGCTCCCTATACGGGGGCTACACCTTC. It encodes CASSSLYGGYTF.